The following is a T cell receptor (beta chain) sequence with its context. Its binding antigen is unknown. At one end, the junction sequence differs from germline, possibly due to a read error. The CDR3 contains 17 residues, cysteine and phenylalanine counted. Kept here is only the CDR3 DNA, which spans 51 bases and is read in frame from base 1. Via the germline V gene, CDR1 is MNHEY and CDR2 SVGEGT. The data originate from a study. Sequencing used an Illumina MiSeq. TCRdb applied fastp at Q25 and MiXCR to the public reads, then kept only in-frame beta chains. Rows with a matching CDR3 protein are joined into one entry that keeps the most common DNA and genes. The table for this sample lists 3,800 or so distinct CDR3 sequences; over 9.5% of them were counted only once. Together, the top ten hold roughly an eighth of the sample.

The source of this sequence is a human donor with rheumatoid arthritis. Here the chain combines TRBV6-2 or TRBV6-3 and TRBJ2-2; the D gene is tentatively TRBD1 or TRBD2, each matching 6 bases. The sequenced sample was CD4+ T cells from synovial fluid. The CDR3 loop reads CASSYSQGPAFAGGLFF. The DNA reads TGTGCCAGCAGTTACTCGCAGGGGCCTGCCTTCGCCGGGGGGCTGTTTTTT.